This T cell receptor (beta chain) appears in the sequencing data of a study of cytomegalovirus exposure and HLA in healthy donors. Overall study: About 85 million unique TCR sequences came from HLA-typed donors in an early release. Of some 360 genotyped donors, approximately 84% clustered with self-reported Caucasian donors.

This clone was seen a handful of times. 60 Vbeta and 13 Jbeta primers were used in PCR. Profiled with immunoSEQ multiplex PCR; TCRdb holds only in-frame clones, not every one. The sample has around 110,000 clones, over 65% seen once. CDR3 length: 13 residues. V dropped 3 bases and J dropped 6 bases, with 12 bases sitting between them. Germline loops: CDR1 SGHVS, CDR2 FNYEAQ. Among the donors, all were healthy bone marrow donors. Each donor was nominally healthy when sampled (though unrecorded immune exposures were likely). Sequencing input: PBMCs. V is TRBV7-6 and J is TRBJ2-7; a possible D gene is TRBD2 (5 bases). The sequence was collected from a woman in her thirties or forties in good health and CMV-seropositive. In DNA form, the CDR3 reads TGTGCCAGCAGCTTCCAAACCCGGGGCGAGCAGTACTTC. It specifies CASSFQTRGEQYF.